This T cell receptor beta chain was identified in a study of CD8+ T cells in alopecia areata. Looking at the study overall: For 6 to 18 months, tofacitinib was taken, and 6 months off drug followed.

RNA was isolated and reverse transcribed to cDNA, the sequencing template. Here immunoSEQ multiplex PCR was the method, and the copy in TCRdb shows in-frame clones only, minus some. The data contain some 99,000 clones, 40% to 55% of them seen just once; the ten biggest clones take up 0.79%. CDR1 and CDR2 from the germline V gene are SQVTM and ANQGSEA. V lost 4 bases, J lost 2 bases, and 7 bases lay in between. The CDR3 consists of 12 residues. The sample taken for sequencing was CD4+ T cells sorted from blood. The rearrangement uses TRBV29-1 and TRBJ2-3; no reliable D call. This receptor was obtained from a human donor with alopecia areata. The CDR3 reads CSVAPDTDTQYF. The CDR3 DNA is TGCAGCGTTGCTCCGGACACAGATACGCAGTATTTT.